This TCR beta chain emerged from a study of blood T cell repertoires in COVID-19. Study context: Nucleic acid was either cDNA or gDNA, and it came from T cells, B-cell-depleted T cells, or PBMCs.

This CDR3 is 20 amino acids long. CDR1 SGDLS and CDR2 YYNGEE come from the germline V gene. With V trimmed by 4 bases and J by 8 bases, 24 bases remained unmatched. Clones were sequenced by immunoSEQ multiplex PCR, and TCRdb holds only the in-frame ones, with some missing. The data show about 200,000 clones, 85% to 90% seen once. Source material: peripheral blood. The J gene is TRBJ2-1, the V gene TRBV9, with 10 bases aligning to TRBD2. The clonotype comes from a man aged 55-75 years who had recovered from COVID-19. CDR3 sequence reads: CASSPDPPRGRASGSYEQFF. The CDR3 coding sequence is TGTGCCAGCAGCCCAGACCCCCCAAGGGGGAGGGCTAGCGGGAGCTATGAGCAGTTCTTC.